This T cell receptor beta chain was sequenced during a study of blood T cell repertoires in COVID-19 (TCRdb year 2020). About the study as a whole: Samples from collaborators originated in the United States, Italy and Spain and spanned both the acute and convalescent phases of COVID-19. A de-identified subject ID, COVID-19 status, age in years and sex were almost always included in the sample metadata. The material from the prospective study consisted of cDNA or gDNA derived from T cells, B-cell-depleted T cells, or PBMCs. Where HLA class I and class II types were available, the types were taken from metadata supplied by the sample provider, not from assay-based typing. The repertoires were released in a freely available public database intended as a resource for research on the immune response to SARS-CoV-2. Subjects who had been exposed to COVID-19, were actively infected with it, or had recovered from it provided the deeply sampled blood TCRbeta repertoires that made up the dataset. Samples came from the ongoing ImmuneRACE study (first 160 participants) plus 1,254 subjects from 6 global collaborators.

Each collaborating institution followed its own protocols to collect whole blood in K2EDTA tubes. Collaborator samples were shipped for TCRbeta analysis as frozen whole blood, isolated PBMCs, or DNA extracted from either sample type. TCRbeta CDR3 regions were amplified from genomic DNA using the immunoSEQ Assay, a bias-controlled multiplex PCR. Per the authors' processing: Nucleated cell counts per sample were estimated from amplification of reference gene primers within the assay. To quantify the absolute abundance of each unique TCRbeta CDR3 rearrangement, sequence reads were collapsed and filtered. For each sample, productive Simpson clonality was calculated as the square root of Simpson's diversity index over productive rearrangements. TCRdb took this table from immuneACCESS and kept in-frame rearrangements with V and J called. Such tables lack part of the clones; where checked against another copy, unresolved V genes explain under half of the gap, and the rest is unexplained. V and J calls and clone size are given by that table; D and trimming were obtained from the DNA. The sample contains roughly 190,000 clones, more than 75% of them found a single time. 4% to 5% of the sample is taken by the ten largest.

Regarding this clone: Its binding antigen is unknown. Per-nucleotide qualities are absent, and no much larger clonotype sits a single base away.

The research as a whole found: The amount of clinical and demographic metadata varied by source and participant and was provided uncurated.

This TCR was sampled from a human donor in a cohort sampled during active COVID-19. The sample consisted of peripheral blood.

The CDR3 protein: CASVMGHLPYEQYF. The nucleotide sequence is given as TGTGCCAGCGTGATGGGACATTTGCCGTACGAGCAGTACTTC. The sequence joins TRBV28 to TRBJ2-7, with TRBD1 perhaps the D gene, on 6 matching bases. The V and J ends are trimmed by 8 bases and 4 bases, leaving 18 bases between them. The CDR3 has 14 amino acids, counting the end cysteine and phenylalanine. CDR3 DNA is the only sequence kept; it has 42 bases, read in frame from the first base. CDR1 MDHEN and CDR2 SYDVKM are derived from the germline V gene.